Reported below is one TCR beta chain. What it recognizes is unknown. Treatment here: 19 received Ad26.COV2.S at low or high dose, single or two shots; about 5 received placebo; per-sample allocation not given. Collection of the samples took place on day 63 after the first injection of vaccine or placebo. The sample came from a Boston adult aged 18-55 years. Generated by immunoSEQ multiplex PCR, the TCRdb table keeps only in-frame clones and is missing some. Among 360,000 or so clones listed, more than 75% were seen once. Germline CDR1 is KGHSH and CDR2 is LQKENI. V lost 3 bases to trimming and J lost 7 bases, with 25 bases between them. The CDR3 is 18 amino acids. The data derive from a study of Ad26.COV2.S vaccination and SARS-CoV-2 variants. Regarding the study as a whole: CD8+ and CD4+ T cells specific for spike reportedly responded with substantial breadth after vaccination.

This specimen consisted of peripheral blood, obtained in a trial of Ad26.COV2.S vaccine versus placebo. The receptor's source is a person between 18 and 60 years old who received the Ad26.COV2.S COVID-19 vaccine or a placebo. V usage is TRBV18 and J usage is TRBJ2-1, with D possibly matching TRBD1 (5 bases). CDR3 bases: TGTGCCAGCTCACCCCTATGGGGCACTAAGGCTCTCAGAAATGAGCAGTTCTTC. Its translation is CASSPLWGTKALRNEQFF.